This T cell receptor beta chain originates from a study of control samples from healthy donors and cancer patients. Germline V CDR1 and CDR2: SGHAT, FQNNGV. V dropped 3 bases and J dropped 9 bases, with 15 bases sitting between them. CDR3 length: 14 amino acids. Sequencing used immunoSEQ multiplex PCR; TCRdb keeps in-frame clones, though not all of them. This sample carries around 100,000 clones, almost 90% of them seen once, and the ten largest clones take about 14%. The material sequenced was blood. The chain has TRBV11-2 and TRBJ2-1; no firm D call. This TCR was sampled from a man aged 25 to 45 in good health. DNA for the CDR3: TGTGCCAGCAGCTTGTCCAGGTTCGGGCGTGAGCAGTTCTTC. As protein: CASSLSRFGREQFF.